Listed below are T cell receptor beta chains from one sample, sequenced in a study of naive and memory T cell subsets. TCRdb re-analysed the 5' RACE reads in MiXCR, keeping a single row per CDR3 protein. The sample includes 55,000 to 70,000 distinct CDR3 sequences, about 7.2% of them seen just once. The receptor set was obtained from a male donor in good health. Both conserved end residues are part of each CDR3. A D gene is named only where the DNA matches it firmly. Clone size is not always given. Where it is, it says once, few, many or a class for expanded clones.

CDR3aa,CDR3nt,j_gene,len,d_gene,abundance,v_gene
CATRRGAGEHSPLHF,TGTGCCACCAGGAGGGGAGCAGGGGAACATTCACCCCTCCACTTT,TRBJ1-6,15,.,many,TRBV6-5
CASSGPEGSYNEQFF,TGTGCCAGTAGTGGTCCGGAAGGATCCTACAATGAGCAGTTCTTC,TRBJ2-1,15,.,.,TRBV19
CASRVTGAYSYEQYF,TGTGCCAGCAGAGTCACCGGGGCTTACTCCTACGAGCAGTACTTC,TRBJ2-7,15,.,few,TRBV27
CASSQPRTVYQETQYF,TGTGCCAGCAGCCAACCCCGGACAGTGTACCAAGAGACCCAGTACTTC,TRBJ2-5,16,.,few,TRBV28
CASSPTGRGYGYTF,TGTGCCAGCAGTCCGACAGGGAGGGGCTATGGCTACACCTTC,TRBJ1-2,14,TRBD1,.,TRBV6-5
CASSSRTGGVSHNEQFF,TGTGCCAGCAGTTCCCGAACAGGGGGTGTATCCCACAATGAGCAGTTCTTC,TRBJ2-1,17,TRBD1,.,TRBV6-6
CASSGQAGGEAFF,TGTGCCAGCAGTGGACAGGCAGGAGGTGAAGCTTTCTTT,TRBJ1-1,13,TRBD1,many,TRBV12-3/TRBV12-4
CASSSPPKGQGNKAFF,TGTGCCAGCAGCTCCCCCCCAAAGGGACAGGGAAACAAAGCTTTCTTT,TRBJ1-1,16,TRBD1,many,TRBV7-2
CASSPRVTDTQYF,TGTGCCAGCTCACCTAGGGTCACAGATACGCAGTATTTT,TRBJ2-3,13,.,many,TRBV18
CASSISREQFF,TGTGCCAGTAGTATATCTAGGGAGCAGTTCTTC,TRBJ2-1,11,.,.,TRBV19
CASSPGRERMNEQFF,TGTGCCAGTAGTCCCGGGCGGGAGCGAATGAATGAGCAGTTCTTC,TRBJ2-1,15,TRBD2,few,TRBV19
CASTQSTTGAYEQYF,TGTGCCAGTACCCAGAGTACAACAGGGGCGTACGAGCAGTACTTC,TRBJ2-7,15,TRBD1,.,TRBV19
CASSLTGTGDQPQHF,TGTGCCAGCAGCTTAACCGGGACAGGGGATCAGCCCCAGCATTTT,TRBJ1-5,15,TRBD1,many,TRBV7-2
CASSQDLLAGAYEQYF,TGTGCCAGCAGCCAAGACCTTCTAGCGGGGGCCTACGAGCAGTACTTC,TRBJ2-7,16,TRBD2,few,TRBV3-1
CASSLGQGAETQYF,TGCGCCAGCAGCTTGGGACAGGGTGCAGAGACCCAGTACTTC,TRBJ2-5,14,TRBD1,many,TRBV5-1
CASSLPGAMLDTQYF,TGTGCCAGCAGCTTACCGGGGGCTATGTTAGATACGCAGTATTTT,TRBJ2-3,15,.,.,TRBV5-5
CASSNRVGAGSYEQYF,TGTGCCAGCAGTAACCGGGTAGGGGCGGGTTCCTACGAGCAGTACTTC,TRBJ2-7,16,.,few,TRBV6-6
CASSGERGFEKLFF,TGTGCCAGCAGTGGAGAAAGGGGATTTGAAAAACTGTTTTTT,TRBJ1-4,14,.,.,TRBV6-4
CSVEEGAETQYF,TGCAGCGTTGAAGAGGGGGCGGAGACCCAGTACTTC,TRBJ2-5,12,.,.,TRBV29-1
CASSPGATTRNSPLHF,TGCGCCAGCAGCCCTGGGGCAACCACACGGAATTCACCCCTCCACTTT,TRBJ1-6,16,.,few,TRBV5-1
CASSRVENTYEQYF,TGTGCCAGCAGCCGAGTCGAGAACACCTACGAGCAGTACTTC,TRBJ2-7,14,.,few,TRBV12-3/TRBV12-4
CASRTSGATDTQYF,TGTGCCAGCCGGACTAGCGGGGCGACCGATACGCAGTATTTT,TRBJ2-3,14,TRBD2,few,TRBV3-1
CASSLWTGTYEQYF,TGTGCCAGCAGCCTATGGACAGGGACCTACGAGCAGTACTTC,TRBJ2-7,14,TRBD1,.,TRBV7-6
CASSSWAAGGGNTIYF,TGTGCCAGCAGCTCATGGGCCGCCGGGGGTGGAAACACCATATATTTT,TRBJ1-3,16,.,few,TRBV11-2
CASKGLGTEAFF,TGTGCCAGCAAGGGCTTGGGCACTGAAGCTTTCTTT,TRBJ1-1,12,.,.,TRBV25-1
CASSSGLQGSYEQYF,TGCGCCAGCAGCTCGGGACTACAGGGTAGCTACGAGCAGTACTTC,TRBJ2-7,15,.,.,TRBV5-1
CASSLAQGAGGTEAFF,TGCGCCAGCAGCTTGGCACAGGGGGCAGGCGGCACTGAAGCTTTCTTT,TRBJ1-1,16,TRBD1,few,TRBV5-1
CASSPSMNTEAFF,TGTGCCAGCAGCCCGAGTATGAACACTGAAGCTTTCTTT,TRBJ1-1,13,.,many,TRBV7-9
CASSSRQDLEAFF,TGTGCCAGCAGTTCAAGACAGGACCTTGAAGCTTTCTTT,TRBJ1-1,13,.,many,TRBV2
CSASPGNHYGYTF,TGCAGTGCTAGCCCTGGGAACCACTATGGCTACACCTTC,TRBJ1-2,13,.,few,TRBV20-1
CASSETGTVDEQYF,TGTGCCAGCAGTGAGACCGGGACAGTGGACGAGCAGTACTTC,TRBJ2-7,14,TRBD1,many,TRBV2
CASSLGERGNTEAFF,TGCGCCAGCAGCTTGGGGGAAAGGGGGAACACTGAAGCTTTCTTT,TRBJ1-1,15,.,many,TRBV5-1
CASRGVGEEDTQYF,TGTGCCAGCAGAGGGGTGGGTGAGGAAGATACGCAGTATTTT,TRBJ2-3,14,.,few,TRBV14
CASSLTGATVGTGELFF,TGTGCCAGCAGTTTGACAGGGGCAACCGTAGGCACCGGGGAGCTGTTTTTT,TRBJ2-2,17,TRBD1,few,TRBV27
CASSPHRTLGKTQYF,TGTGCCAGCAGTCCTCACAGAACACTAGGAAAAACGCAGTATTTT,TRBJ2-3,15,.,many,TRBV28
CASSFVSNYGYTF,TGTGCCAGTAGTTTCGTCTCTAACTATGGCTACACCTTC,TRBJ1-2,13,.,once,TRBV19
CSARKSGPSYNEQFF,TGCAGTGCTAGAAAGAGCGGACCTTCCTACAATGAGCAGTTCTTC,TRBJ2-1,15,.,.,TRBV20-1
CASSQELTGLNYGYTF,TGCGCCAGCAGCCAAGAACTGACAGGCCTTAACTATGGCTACACCTTC,TRBJ1-2,16,.,few,TRBV4-1
CTVEGGQSGNQPQHF,TGTACCGTAGAGGGGGGGCAATCTGGCAATCAGCCCCAGCATTTT,TRBJ1-5,15,.,many,TRBV7-9
CSVSYYGISTYEQYF,TGCAGCGTTAGCTATTATGGGATCTCGACTTACGAGCAGTACTTC,TRBJ2-7,15,.,many,TRBV29-1
CASSYKLAGAPGEQYF,TGCGCCAGCAGCTACAAACTAGCGGGAGCCCCGGGGGAGCAGTACTTC,TRBJ2-7,16,TRBD2,few,TRBV5-1
CASSSSHHTDTQYF,TGTGCCAGCAGCTCTAGCCATCACACAGATACGCAGTATTTT,TRBJ2-3,14,.,many,TRBV7-2
CSVVGLAGDIGEQYF,TGCAGCGTTGTAGGTCTAGCGGGAGACATAGGCGAGCAGTACTTC,TRBJ2-7,15,TRBD2,.,TRBV29-1
CASSPGEGYEQYF,TGCGCCAGCAGCCCAGGTGAGGGCTACGAGCAGTACTTC,TRBJ2-7,13,.,few,TRBV4-1
CASSPRRYGYTF,TGTGCCAGCAGCCCCAGGCGGTATGGCTACACCTTC,TRBJ1-2,12,.,.,TRBV13
CASSWTGQEQYF,TGTGCCAGCAGTTGGACAGGGCAAGAGCAGTACTTC,TRBJ2-7,12,TRBD1,few,TRBV6-5
CASSQLTGTRTYEQFF,TGTGCCAGCAGCCAACTAACCGGGACTAGAACCTATGAGCAGTTCTTC,TRBJ2-1,16,TRBD2,many,TRBV14
CASSLGGGDPNTEAFF,TGTGCCAGCAGCTTAGGGGGGGGGGATCCGAACACTGAAGCTTTCTTT,TRBJ1-1,16,.,many,TRBV7-9
CASSLEGEAFF,TGTGCCAGCAGCTTAGAAGGGGAAGCTTTCTTT,TRBJ1-1,11,.,many,TRBV7-9
CSARERWRNKETQYF,TGCAGTGCTAGAGAAAGGTGGCGAAACAAAGAGACCCAGTACTTC,TRBJ2-5,15,.,.,TRBV20-1
CASSAGPSTDTQYF,TGTGCCAGCAGTGCAGGGCCTAGCACAGATACGCAGTATTTT,TRBJ2-3,14,.,.,TRBV9
CAIRSGAGPSTDTQYF,TGTGCCATCAGGTCGGGCGCGGGGCCTAGCACAGATACGCAGTATTTT,TRBJ2-3,16,.,many,TRBV10-3
CASSLPDYGYTF,TGTGCCAGCAGCTTACCGGACTATGGCTACACCTTC,TRBJ1-2,12,.,many,TRBV7-9
CASSGSGTSTDTQYF,TGTGCCAGCAGCGGTTCGGGGACTAGCACAGATACGCAGTATTTT,TRBJ2-3,15,.,few,TRBV9
CASRRPGLAQHANTGELFF,TGTGCCAGCAGGCGACCGGGACTAGCGCAACACGCGAACACCGGGGAGCTGTTTTTT,TRBJ2-2,19,TRBD2,many,TRBV11-2